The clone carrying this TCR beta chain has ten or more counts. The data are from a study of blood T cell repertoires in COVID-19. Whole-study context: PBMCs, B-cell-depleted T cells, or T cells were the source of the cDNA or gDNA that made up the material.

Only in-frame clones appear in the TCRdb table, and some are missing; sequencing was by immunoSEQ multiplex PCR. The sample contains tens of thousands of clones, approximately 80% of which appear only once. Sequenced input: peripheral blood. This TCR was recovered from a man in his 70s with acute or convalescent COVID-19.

CDR3 protein: CASSTTVTSGEEQFF. The CDR3 DNA sequence: TGTGCCAGCAGCACGACAGTAACTAGCGGGGAAGAGCAGTTCTTC. The V gene is TRBV11-2, the J gene TRBJ2-1, with TRBD2 matching over 10 bases. Germline V gene lookup returns CDR1 SGHAT and CDR2 FQNNGV. The CDR3 consists of 15 residues. Losses at the gene ends were 5 bases for V and 10 bases for J; bases not matched to a gene: 11.